These 7 T cell receptor beta chains share one sample of origin, sequenced in a study of T cells in Graves' hyperthyroidism and ophthalmopathy. TCR beta CDR3 region amplification was performed from RNA transcripts. The HTBI set primed first-round TCR CDR3 RT-PCR. Using its own MiXCR run on the multiplex PCR reads, TCRdb lists one record per CDR3 protein. The table includes 730,000 or so distinct CDR3 sequences, about 19% detected once. The source material was blood. The receptors stem from a woman aged 45 to 65 with Graves' hyperthyroidism that later progressed to Graves' ophthalmopathy.

This clonotype has ten or more counts. The V gene is TRBV5-1, the J gene TRBJ1-1; 11 positions agree with TRBD1. The CDR3 covers 19 residues. With V trimmed by 3 bases and J by 5 bases, 18 bases remained unmatched. Germline V gene sequence: CDR1 SGHRS, CDR2 YFSETQ. The CDR3 loop is CASSYLSGQGAKNYTEAFF. The CDR3 DNA reads as TGCGCCAGCAGCTACTTGTCCGGACAGGGGGCGAAGAACTATACTGAAGCTTTCTTT.

Notes on this clonotype: This may be a read error: a much more frequent sequence differs by one nucleotide. This sequence joins TRBV7-9 and TRBJ2-7, with D perhaps being TRBD1 or TRBD2 (5 bases each). CDR3 length: 15 amino acids. In germline, CDR1 is SEHNR, CDR2 FQNEAQ (reference sequence). V was trimmed by 5 bases and J by 4 bases, leaving 18 bases between them. CDR3 in DNA: TGTGCCAGCAGCCCAAGCCGGGACGGGGCATACGAGCAGTACTTC. Residues: CASSPSRDGAYEQYF.

The V and J genes are TRBV5-5 and TRBJ2-2; D possibly matches TRBD1 or TRBD2 (6 bases each). In germline, CDR1 is SGHKS, CDR2 YYEKEE (reference sequence). This CDR3 is built from 16 residues. Trimming stripped 2 bases from V and 3 bases from J, with 14 bases between. This CDR3 reads CASSFLWGADTGELFF. CDR3 bases: TGTGCCAGCAGCTTCCTTTGGGGGGCTGACACCGGGGAGCTGTTTTTT.

This clonotype was seen ten or more times. The gene calls are TRBV20-1 and TRBJ2-7, with 9 bases aligning to TRBD1. CDR3 length: 14 amino acids. The trim removed 3 bases at V and 3 bases at J, leaving 6 bases unmatched. Germline CDR1 reads DFQATT; CDR2 reads SNEGSKA (reference sequence). The CDR3 DNA follows: TGCAGTGCTAGTACAGGACAGGGGATCTACGAGCAGTACTTC. Translation: CSASTGQGIYEQYF.

At least ten counts were recorded for this clonotype. V gene TRBV12-3 or TRBV12-4 combines with J gene TRBJ1-5; D gene uncertain. The ends were cut back, 1 base at V and 5 bases at J, with 9 bases in the middle. The CDR3 spans 14 residues. CDR3 coding DNA: TGTGCCAGCAGTTTAGGGGCAGTCCATCAGCCCCAGCATTTT. The encoded protein is CASSLGAVHQPQHF.

This clonotype was recorded many times. V is TRBV20-1 and J is TRBJ2-7, with no clear D. Deletions cut 0 bases from V and 0 bases from J, with 9 bases between. CDR3 length equals 14 residues. Germline lookup yields CDR1 DFQATT and CDR2 SNEGSKA (reference sequence). CDR3 coding DNA: TGCAGTGCTAGAGACCACATAAACTCCTACGAGCAGTACTTC. This encodes CSARDHINSYEQYF.

The rearrangement uses TRBV5-1 and TRBJ1-2; D is uncertain. Germline values: CDR1 SGHRS, CDR2 YFSETQ. The ends were cut back, 5 bases at V and 0 bases at J, with 11 bases in the middle. The CDR3 runs to 14 residues. CDR3 residues: CASRSDVANYGYTF. In DNA form, the CDR3 reads TGCGCCAGCAGATCAGATGTAGCTAACTATGGCTACACCTTC. The whole variable domain, filled in from reference TRBV5-1 and TRBJ1-2, reads KAGVTQTPRYLIKTRGQQVTLSCSPISGHRSVSWYQQTPGQGLQFLFEYFSETQRNKGNFPGRFSGRQFSNSRSEMNVSTLELGDSALYLCASRSDVANYGYTFGSGTRLTVV.